This entry lists 25 T cell receptor beta chains sequenced from one sample in a study of T cells in women clearing cervical HPV infection (dated by TCRdb to between 2018 and 2020). Library preparation used the immunoSEQ multiplex PCR assay. Here the immuneACCESS table is served through TCRdb, limited to in-frame sequences with V and J called. Missing clones are a known gap in these copies; in checked studies unresolved V genes cover under half, and the rest lacks a known reason. The table for this sample shows some 24,000 clones. The ten largest account for under 6.5% of the sample. Sequences were obtained from blood buffy coat. Every receptor here comes from a woman between 18 and 70 years old with a cervical HPV16 infection that either progressed to CIN3+ or cleared (not recorded which).

Notes on this clone: The read terminates 3 residues ahead of where the CDR3 ends, so the germline J gene completes it. The V and J genes are TRBV5-1 and TRBJ2-1; TRBD1 matches 7 bases. Per germline, CDR1 SGHRS and CDR2 YFSETQ. The CDR3 covers 15 residues. The V and J ends lost 4 bases and 5 bases, in that order; junction bases with no gene match: 9. This chain's CDR3 is CASSMGQPNNNEQFF. CDR3 DNA, as far as it was read: TGCGCCAGCAGCATGGGACAGCCAAACAACAATGAG.

As regards this clone: The junction departs from germline at one end; a sequencing error may be responsible. The read halts 3 residues ahead of the CDR3 end, with the missing end drawn from the germline J gene. Distinct nucleotide sequences in the sample also encode this CDR3. The chain couples TRBV10-2 to TRBJ2-3; 12 bases fit TRBD1. Per germline, CDR1 WSHSY and CDR2 SAAADI. This CDR3 contains 14 residues. Here the CDR3 reads CASRSGQGAETQYF. The CDR3 DNA, read in part, is TGCGCCAGCAGGTCGGGACAGGGGGCAGAGACG.

As regards this clone: Read coverage stops 3 residues before the CDR3 terminus; the germline J gene supplies the remainder. V gene TRBV29-1 combines with J gene TRBJ1-2; 9 bases agree with TRBD1. The V gene's germline CDR1 is SQVTM and CDR2 ANQGSEA. The CDR3 covers 12 residues. V shed 5 bases and J 5 bases; nucleotides not matched to a gene: 3. The DNA read from the CDR3 is TGCAGCGTTAACAGGGGGCATTATGGC. Its protein is CSVNRGHYG. The entire CDR3 is CSVNRGHYGYTF.

Details on this clone: Coverage ceases 3 residues before the CDR3 finishes, and the germline J gene fills in the end. J is TRBJ2-4 and V is TRBV19; TRBD1 matches 7 bases. From germline, CDR1 is LNHDA and CDR2 SQIVND (reference sequence). This CDR3 contains 13 residues. The covered CDR3 bases are TGTGCCAGTAGTATGACAGGGCAGTATGGT. It yields the protein CASSMTGQYG. The entire CDR3 reads CASSMTGQYGQYF.

Concerning this clone itself: The read terminates 3 residues ahead of where the CDR3 ends, so the germline J gene completes it. The V gene is TRBV7-9, the J gene TRBJ2-1; D not resolved. Trimming took 1 base from V and 0 from J, leaving 7 bases between them. There are 15 residues in the CDR3. Germline V lookup: CDR1 SEHNR, CDR2 FQNEAQ (reference sequence). CDR3 sequence reads: CASSLDQSSYNEQFF. The sequenced part of the CDR3 DNA is TGTGCCAGCAGCTTAGATCAGTCCTCCTACAATGAG.

As for this clone: The CDR3 end is not reached by the read, which stops 3 residues before it; the germline J gene fills it in. V usage is TRBV7-9 and J usage is TRBJ2-3; perhaps TRBD1 as D (6 bases). CDR1 and CDR2 (germline): SEHNR, FQNEAQ (reference sequence). The CDR3 runs 14 residues. The CDR3 loop is CASSSTGYQETQYF. The sequenced part of the CDR3 DNA is TGTGCCAGCAGCTCCACAGGGTACCAAGAGACG.

Note on this clone: The CDR3 goes on 3 residues after the read ends, and that part is filled in from the germline J gene. The chain is built from TRBV20-1 and TRBJ2-5; TRBD2 matches at 9 bases. The germline V gene encodes CDR1 DFQATT and CDR2 SNEGSKA (reference sequence). V lost 0 bases to trimming and J lost 1 base; unmatched junction nucleotides: 9. This CDR3 spans 17 amino acids. CDR3 DNA (partial): TGCAGTGCTAGAGATCGTATTAGCGGGGGCTCCCAAGAGACC. Translation gives CSARDRISGGSQET. The full CDR3 protein is CSARDRISGGSQETQYF.

As concerns this clone: The read comes to an end 3 residues before the CDR3 does, leaving the germline J gene to fill in the end. This sequence joins TRBV20-1 and TRBJ1-4, with 8 bases lining up with TRBD1. This CDR3 has 17 residues. Germline CDR1 is DFQATT and CDR2 is SNEGSKA (reference sequence). V lost 3 bases to trimming and J lost 2 bases; unmatched junction nucleotides: 11. The sequenced CDR3 bases are TGCAGTGCTAGGGATACAGGGGGGCGAGCTACTAATGAAAAA. Amino acids: CSARDTGGRATNEK. The entire CDR3 protein is CSARDTGGRATNEKLFF.

Regarding this clone: The sequenced fragment ends 3 residues before the CDR3 boundary, so the rest is inferred from the germline J gene. V and J are TRBV20-1 and TRBJ2-3, with no clear D. Per the germline V gene, CDR1 is DFQATT and CDR2 is SNEGSKA (reference sequence). The CDR3 contains 16 residues. CDR3 DNA, as far as it was read: TGCAGTGCTAGAGATTTAACTCCCAAATTCAAAGAGACG. This codes for CSARDLTPKFKET. The full CDR3 reads CSARDLTPKFKETQYF.

In the case of this clone: With the read ending 3 residues before the CDR3 end, the germline J gene is used to fill in that end. This chain joins TRBV2 and TRBJ2-7; D unresolved. The CDR3 is made up of 11 amino acids. Looked up from germline, CDR1 is SNHLY and CDR2 is FYNNEI. The V end was cut by 6 bases, the J end by 3 bases, with 6 bases between. The CDR3 DNA, read in part, is TGTGCCAGCAGACTCAACTACGAG. Translating it yields CASRLNYE. The entire CDR3 protein reads CASRLNYEQYF.

As regards this clone: The read stops 3 residues short of the end of the CDR3; the missing end is completed from the germline J gene. V is TRBV16 and J is TRBJ1-4, with 8 bases identical to TRBD1. Per germline, CDR1 KGHSY and CDR2 FQNENV. The CDR3 sequence is 15 residues long. This CDR3 reads CASSQRTGRNSPLFF. Partial CDR3 DNA: TGTGCCAGCAGCCAACGGACAGGGAGAAATTCACCA.

As for this clone: The read halts 3 residues ahead of the CDR3 end, with the missing end drawn from the germline J gene. The V gene is TRBV11-2, the J gene TRBJ2-7; 8 bases map to TRBD1. After removal of 1 base from V and 3 bases from J, the junction contained 2 bases not matched to a gene. CDR1 is SGHAT and CDR2 is FQNNGV in the germline V gene. CDR3 length equals 14 residues. The sequenced part of the CDR3 DNA is TGTGCCAGCAGCTTAGGGACAGGGTTCTACGAG. This encodes CASSLGTGFYE. From start to end, the CDR3 is CASSLGTGFYEQYF. Full variable domain (rest looked up from reference TRBV11-2 and TRBJ2-7): EAGVAQSPRYKIIEKRQSVAFWCNPISGHATLYWYQQILGQGPKLLIQFQNNGVVDDSQLPKDRFSAERLKGVDSTLKIQPAKLEDSAVYLCASSLGTGFYEQYFGPGTRLTVT.

The CDR3 reads CASSPRHNYGYTF. Partial CDR3 DNA: TGTGCCAGCTCACCCAGGCATAACTATGGC. The V call is TRBV18, the J call TRBJ1-2; D is uncertain. The sequence runs out 3 residues before the end of the CDR3; the remainder is reconstructed from the germline J gene. Trimming shortened V by 3 bases and J by 1 base, and 6 bases separated the two germline ends. The CDR3 contains 13 residues. Per the germline V gene, CDR1 is KGHSH and CDR2 is LQKENI.

As to this clone: The read gets to within 3 residues of the CDR3 end, and the germline J gene fills in the rest. The chain couples TRBV19 to TRBJ1-1; D not resolved. Per the germline V gene, CDR1 is LNHDA and CDR2 is SQIVND (reference sequence). The CDR3 is 14 amino acids. CDR3 sequence: CASSISVRGSEAFF. The DNA read from the CDR3 is TGTGCCAGTAGTATTAGTGTCCGCGGGAGCGAG.

Partial CDR3 DNA: TGTGCCAGCAGCCGGGGTCCCGGGGAG. Translation: CASSRGPGE. The CDR3 in its entirety is CASSRGPGELFF. This sequence joins TRBV2 and TRBJ2-2, with TRBD2 as a possible D gene (5 bases). From the germline J gene comes the end of the CDR3, since the read stops 3 residues before it. V gave up 6 bases and J gave up 6 bases, with 8 bases separating them. The CDR3 is 12 amino acids. In germline, CDR1 is SNHLY, CDR2 FYNNEI.

A remark on this clone: Sequencing ends 3 residues short of the CDR3 end; the germline J gene provides the rest. This chain joins TRBV5-1 and TRBJ2-2; TRBD1 might be the D (6 bases). Germline lookup yields CDR1 SGHRS and CDR2 YFSETQ. This CDR3 is 15 amino acids long. The sequenced CDR3 bases are TGCGCCAGCAGCTTAGCAGGGGAAACTAATGAAAAG. Amino acids: CASSLAGETNEK. Given in full, the CDR3 is CASSLAGETNEKLFF.

A remark on this clone: The sequenced fragment ends 3 residues before the CDR3 boundary, so the rest is inferred from the germline J gene. The rearrangement uses TRBV7-3 and TRBJ2-1; the match to TRBD2 covers 9 bases. This CDR3 is 15 amino acids long. Losses at the gene ends were 3 bases for V and 5 bases for J; bases not matched to a gene: 5. Germline V gene lookup returns CDR1 SGHTA and CDR2 FQGTGA. The DNA read from the CDR3 is TGTGCCAGCAGCTTCATTAGCGGGAGTAACAATGAG. Protein: CASSFISGSNNE. The entire CDR3 protein reads CASSFISGSNNEQFF.

Details on this clone: Read data end 3 residues before the CDR3 end; the end is taken from the germline J gene. V and J are TRBV20-1 and TRBJ2-7, with 9 bases identical to TRBD2. V lost 6 bases and J lost 3; bases outside the gene matches: 24. The CDR3 loop spans 19 amino acids. Germline V CDR1 and CDR2: DFQATT, SNEGSKA (reference sequence). This CDR3 reads CSATAGGGWGSADFYEQYF. The covered CDR3 bases are TGCAGTGCGACCGCGGGGGGGGGTTGGGGCTCAGCCGACTTCTACGAG.

Notes on this clone: The CDR3 end falls 3 residues outside the read, so it is completed with the germline J gene. The chain combines TRBV10-3 with TRBJ2-4; 11 nucleotides agree with TRBD1. Per the germline V gene, CDR1 is ENHRY and CDR2 is SYGVKD. The CDR3 runs 16 residues. CDR3 amino acids: CAISDKKDRGPETQYF. The DNA read from the CDR3 is TGTGCCATCAGTGACAAGAAGGACAGGGGGCCGGAGACT.

Points on this clone: The sequence runs out 3 residues before the end of the CDR3; the remainder is reconstructed from the germline J gene. J is TRBJ1-2 and V is TRBV7-9; D remains ambiguous. The CDR3 loop spans 15 amino acids. Germline lookup yields CDR1 SEHNR and CDR2 FQNEAQ (reference sequence). The covered CDR3 bases are TGTGCCAGCAGCCGCGGCTCCTCTAGCTCCTACGAC. Its protein product is CASSRGSSSSYD. The full CDR3 protein is CASSRGSSSSYDYTF.

Note on this clone: Read data end 3 residues before the CDR3 end; the end is taken from the germline J gene. The rearrangement links TRBV5-1 to TRBJ2-3, with 13 bases matching TRBD2. Germline V gene lookup returns CDR1 SGHRS and CDR2 YFSETQ. V was clipped by 4 bases and J by 2 bases; unmatched bases: 7. CDR3 length: 17 amino acids. The CDR3 is CASSRRTSGGITDTQYF. The sequenced CDR3 bases are TGCGCCAGCAGCCGCCGGACTAGCGGGGGAATCACAGATACG.

A remark on this clone: The CDR3 end falls 3 residues outside the read, so it is completed with the germline J gene. This chain joins TRBV7-9 and TRBJ2-7; 7 nucleotides agree with TRBD1. The CDR3 has 15 residues. Germline-derived CDR1 and CDR2 are SEHNR and FQNEAQ (reference sequence). Germline trimming cut 4 bases from V and 3 bases from J; bases unmatched to any gene: 9. The CDR3 reads CASSYQEGGFYEQYF. CDR3 bases read: TGTGCCAGCAGCTATCAGGAAGGGGGCTTCTACGAG. The whole variable domain, remainder taken from reference TRBV7-9 and TRBJ2-7, is DTGVSQNPRHKITKRGQNVTFRCDPISEHNRLYWYRQTLGQGPEFLTYFQNEAQLEKSRLLSDRFSAERPKGSFSTLEIQRTEQGDSAMYLCASSYQEGGFYEQYFGPGTRLTVT.

CDR3 sequence: CASSNSGGAAGELFF. The CDR3 DNA, read in part, is TGTGCCAGCAGCAATAGCGGGGGGGCCGCCGGGGAG. The gene calls are TRBV7-2 and TRBJ2-2; 11 positions match TRBD2. The read finishes 3 residues shy of the CDR3 end, and the germline J gene is used to complete it. Germline V lookup: CDR1 SGHTA, CDR2 FQGNSA. The CDR3 has 15 residues. With V trimmed by 5 bases and J by 6 bases, 5 bases remained unmatched.

As to this clone: The read terminates 3 residues ahead of where the CDR3 ends, so the germline J gene completes it. V and J are TRBV5-1 and TRBJ2-3; 7 bases align to TRBD2. The germline V gene has CDR1 SGHRS and CDR2 YFSETQ. The ends lost 2 bases at V and 4 bases at J; junction bases unmatched: 7. The CDR3 is 15 amino acids. The sequenced part of the CDR3 DNA is TGCGCCAGCAGCTTCGGGGGAGGGAGGTCAGATACG. Translated, it gives CASSFGGGRSDT. The whole CDR3 region reads CASSFGGGRSDTQYF. Drawing the rest from reference TRBV5-1 and TRBJ2-3, the complete variable domain is KAGVTQTPRYLIKTRGQQVTLSCSPISGHRSVSWYQQTPGQGLQFLFEYFSETQRNKGNFPGRFSGRQFSNSRSEMNVSTLELGDSALYLCASSFGGGRSDTQYFGPGTRLTVL.

With regard to this clone: The missing CDR3 end, 3 residues past where the read stops, is filled in from the germline J gene. The chain carries TRBV30 and TRBJ2-1; the D is unclear. The CDR3 loop spans 14 amino acids. CDR1 GTSNPN and CDR2 SVGIG come from the germline V gene (reference sequence). V lost 3 bases and J lost 8, with 17 bases in between. The CDR3 bases that were read are TGTGCCTGGAGCCTAGAGCCCGTCGTCGATGAG. This encodes CAWSLEPVVDE. The entire CDR3 sequence reads CAWSLEPVVDEQFF. The full variable domain, with the rest looked up from reference TRBV30 and TRBJ2-1, is SQTIHQWPATLVQPVGSPLSLECTVEGTSNPNLYWYRQAAGRGLQLLFYSVGIGQISSEVPQNLSASRPQDRQFILSSKKLLLSDSGFYLCAWSLEPVVDEQFFGPGTRLTVL.